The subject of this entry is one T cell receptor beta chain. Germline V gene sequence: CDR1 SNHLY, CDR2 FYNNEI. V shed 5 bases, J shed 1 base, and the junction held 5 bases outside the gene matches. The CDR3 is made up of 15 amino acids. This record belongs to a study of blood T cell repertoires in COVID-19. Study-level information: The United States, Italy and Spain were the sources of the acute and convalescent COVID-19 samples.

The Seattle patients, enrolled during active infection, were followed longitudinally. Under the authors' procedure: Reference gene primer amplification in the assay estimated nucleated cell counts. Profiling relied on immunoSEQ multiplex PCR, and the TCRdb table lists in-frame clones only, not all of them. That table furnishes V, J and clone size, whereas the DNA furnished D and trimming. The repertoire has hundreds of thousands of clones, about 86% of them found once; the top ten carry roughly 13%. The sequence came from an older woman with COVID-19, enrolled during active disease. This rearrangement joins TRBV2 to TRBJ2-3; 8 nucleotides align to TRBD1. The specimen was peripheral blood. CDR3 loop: CASSLDREGTDTQYF. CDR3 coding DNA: TGTGCCAGCAGTCTGGACAGGGAGGGCACAGATACGCAGTATTTT.